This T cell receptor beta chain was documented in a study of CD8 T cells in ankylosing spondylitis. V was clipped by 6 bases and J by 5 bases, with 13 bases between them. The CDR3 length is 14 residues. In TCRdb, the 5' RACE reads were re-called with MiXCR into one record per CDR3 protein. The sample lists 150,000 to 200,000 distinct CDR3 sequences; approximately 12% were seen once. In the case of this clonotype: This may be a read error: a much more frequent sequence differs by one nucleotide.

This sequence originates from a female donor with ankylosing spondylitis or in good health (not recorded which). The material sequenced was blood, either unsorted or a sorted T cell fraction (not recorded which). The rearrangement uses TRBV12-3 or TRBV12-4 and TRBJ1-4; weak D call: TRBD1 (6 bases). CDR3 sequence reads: CASSDRRGNEKLFF. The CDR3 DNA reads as TGTGCCAGCAGCGACCGAAGGGGGAATGAAAAACTGTTTTTT.